These 23 T cell receptor beta chains were sequenced from one sample in a study of T cell repertoires in cytomegalovirus infection. TCRdb re-analysed the reads in MiXCR, keeping a single row per CDR3 protein. The sample has about 58,000 distinct CDR3 sequences, around 18% seen once. Antigens of these TCRs are unknown. The starting material was CD8+ T cells from cultured PBMCs, obtained from culture after CMV antigen stimulation. These receptors were collected from a human donor in good health (CMV status not recorded). Some clones in this sample may be carry-over from other donors' samples.

This clonotype was found a few times. The rearrangement joins TRBV7-2 to TRBJ2-7; unclear D gene. There are 13 residues in the CDR3. V lost 5 bases and J 6 bases, leaving 14 bases between the germline ends. Germline CDR1 and CDR2: SGHTA and FQGNSA. In nucleotides, the CDR3 is TGTGCCAGCAGCCCCTCTCCGGACGGCGAGCAGTACTTC. It encodes CASSPSPDGEQYF.

The J gene is TRBJ2-7, the V gene TRBV28, with D unresolved. This CDR3 spans 13 amino acids. Between the trimmed V and J ends, which lost 6 bases and 0 bases, there was a span of 9 bases. Germline lookup yields CDR1 MDHEN and CDR2 SYDVKM. Here the CDR3 DNA reads TGTGCCAGCAGAGGGCGGAGCTCCTACGAGCAGTACTTC. This translates into CASRGRSSYEQYF.

The chain recombines TRBV6-2 or TRBV6-3 with TRBJ2-7, with TRBD2 identical over 11 bases. The CDR3 covers 16 residues. With 2 bases clipped from V and 5 bases from J, the junction kept 8 bases outside the gene matches. Germline lookup yields CDR1 MNHEY and CDR2 SVGEGT. CDR3: CASSYPPSGRPDEQYF. The CDR3 DNA reads as TGTGCCAGCAGTTACCCCCCTAGCGGGAGGCCCGACGAGCAGTACTTC.

The sample holds a few counts of this clonotype. This chain uses TRBV12-3 or TRBV12-4 with TRBJ1-4, with 8 bases identical to TRBD1. V dropped 5 bases and J dropped 11; count of bases not matched to a gene: 4. CDR3 length equals 12 residues. The CDR3 region has the DNA TGTGCCAGCAGTGTCCGGGACAGGAAACTGTTTTTT. This sequence encodes CASSVRDRKLFF.

The V and J genes are TRBV7-2 and TRBJ1-4; D is unresolved. Germline V gene lookup returns CDR1 SGHTA and CDR2 FQGNSA. CDR3 length equals 16 residues. Trimming took 5 bases from V and 6 from J, leaving 19 bases between them. The CDR3, as DNA: TGTGCCAGCAGCCTACGCTCCCGGGGTCATGATGAAAAACTGTTTTTT. Its translation: CASSLRSRGHDEKLFF.

The gene calls are TRBV7-2 and TRBJ2-1, with D possibly TRBD1 on 6 matching bases. V was clipped by 6 bases and J by 8 bases, with 11 bases between them. The CDR3 consists of 12 residues. Germline CDR1 and CDR2: SGHTA and FQGNSA. CDR3 residues: CASSSQGHEQFF. CDR3 DNA sequence: TGTGCCAGCAGTTCACAGGGCCATGAGCAGTTCTTC.

V and J are TRBV11-2 and TRBJ2-5; the D gene is possibly TRBD2 (7 bases). V gave up 2 bases and J gave up 2 bases, with 12 bases separating them. Germline CDR1 is SGHAT and CDR2 is FQNNGV. This CDR3 is built from 15 residues. CDR3 sequence (DNA): TGTGCCAGCAGCTTAAGGGGGGGACATCAAGAGACCCAGTACTTC. Residues: CASSLRGGHQETQYF. Complete variable domain (other parts from reference TRBV11-2 and TRBJ2-5): EAGVAQSPRYKIIEKRQSVAFWCNPISGHATLYWYQQILGQGPKLLIQFQNNGVVDDSQLPKDRFSAERLKGVDSTLKIQPAKLEDSAVYLCASSLRGGHQETQYFGPGTRLLVL.

This clonotype was counted a single time. V usage is TRBV7-6 and J usage is TRBJ1-2, with 7 bases matching TRBD1. The junction had 5 bases not matched to a gene; V was cut back by 1 base and J by 6 bases. This CDR3 region has 14 residues. The germline CDR1 and CDR2 sequences are SGHVS and FNYEAQ. The CDR3 DNA follows: TGTGCCAGCAGCTTAGAAGCAGGGGGAAATGGCTACACCTTC. Encoded protein: CASSLEAGGNGYTF.

The chain couples TRBV7-9 to TRBJ2-2, with D possibly being TRBD2 (5 bases). Germline CDR1 and CDR2: SEHNR and FQNEAQ (reference sequence). CDR3 length: 14 residues. Trimming removed 5 bases from V and 6 bases from J, with 13 bases in between. This CDR3 is CASSPEDSPGELFF. The CDR3 DNA reads as TGTGCCAGCAGCCCCGAGGACTCCCCCGGGGAGCTGTTTTTT.

The V gene is TRBV7-9, the J gene TRBJ2-2; TRBD1 matches 7 bases. The V and J ends lost 9 bases and 0 bases, in that order; junction bases with no gene match: 10. This CDR3 region has 16 residues. CDR1 SEHNR and CDR2 FQNEAQ come from the germline V gene (reference sequence). The CDR3: CASSRTDRANTGELFF. The CDR3 bases are TGTGCCAGTAGCCGAACCGACAGGGCGAACACCGGGGAGCTGTTTTTT.

This clonotype was seen only a few times. CDR3 nucleotide sequence: TGCGCCAGCAGCCAATCCGACTGGAGCCCCCGTGTCACAGATACGCAGTATTTT. It encodes CASSQSDWSPRVTDTQYF. The V and J genes are TRBV4-3 and TRBJ2-3; no definite D call. The CDR3 has 18 residues. Germline lookup yields CDR1 LGHNA and CDR2 YSLEER. V shed 2 bases and J shed 2 bases, with 20 bases lying between them.

This clonotype was recorded only once. The CDR3 region has the DNA TGCAGCGCTGTCCAATCATCCTACGAGCAGTACTTC. This translates into CSAVQSSYEQYF. J is TRBJ2-7 and V is TRBV29-1; D not resolved. The CDR3 is made up of 12 amino acids. V shed 7 bases and J shed 1 base, with 11 bases lying between them. Per the germline V gene, CDR1 is SQVTM and CDR2 is ANQGSEA.

This clonotype was detected only a few times. This rearrangement joins TRBV27 to TRBJ1-5, with D possibly TRBD1 on 5 matching bases. This CDR3 comprises 15 residues. CDR1 MNHEY and CDR2 SMNVEV come from the germline V gene (reference sequence). V lost 3 bases and J lost 1, with 10 bases in between. CDR3 region: CASSFRGESNQPQHF. CDR3 DNA: TGTGCCAGCAGTTTCCGGGGGGAAAGCAATCAGCCCCAGCATTTT.

The V gene is TRBV19, the J gene TRBJ2-1; D not certain. Germline V gives CDR1 LNHDA, CDR2 SQIVND (reference sequence). V was cut by 5 bases and J by 0 bases, with 8 bases left in between. The CDR3 contains 14 residues. DNA of the CDR3: TGTGCCAGTAGTGCGCAGTCCTCCTACAATGAGCAGTTCTTC. Translation: CASSAQSSYNEQFF.

This clonotype appeared a few times. V gene TRBV15 combines with J gene TRBJ2-7; TRBD2 matches 9 bases. Looked up from germline, CDR1 is LNHNV and CDR2 is YYDKDF (reference sequence). This CDR3 region has 14 residues. Trimming removed 5 bases from V and 1 base from J; junction bases left unmatched: 3. DNA of the CDR3: TGTGCCACCAGCTCTAGCGGGAAATCCTACGAGCAGTACTTC. Its protein is CATSSSGKSYEQYF.

The chain has TRBV7-2 and TRBJ2-7; TRBD2 aligns across 14 bases. The germline CDR1 and CDR2 sequences are SGHTA and FQGNSA. V lost 5 bases, J lost 3 bases, and 3 bases stayed unmatched. This CDR3 spans 15 amino acids. The CDR3 region has the DNA TGTGCCAGCAGCCTTGGACTAGCGGGGGGCTACGAGCAGTACTTC. It specifies CASSLGLAGGYEQYF.

This clonotype was seen a few times. The rearrangement links TRBV7-9 to TRBJ2-5; D remains unclear. CDR1 and CDR2 (germline): SEHNR, FQNEAQ (reference sequence). The V and J ends lost 1 base and 1 base respectively, with 7 bases between them. The CDR3 sequence is 14 residues long. The CDR3 spells CASSLVQIQETQYF. CDR3 coding DNA: TGTGCCAGCAGCTTAGTGCAGATCCAAGAGACCCAGTACTTC. Together with reference TRBV7-9 and TRBJ2-5, the CDR3 gives the full variable domain: DTGVSQNPRHKITKRGQNVTFRCDPISEHNRLYWYRQTLGQGPEFLTYFQNEAQLEKSRLLSDRFSAERPKGSFSTLEIQRTEQGDSAMYLCASSLVQIQETQYFGPGTRLLVL.

Comments on this clonotype: This likely comes from a read error, as the CDR3 has no conserved phenylalanine or tryptophan at its end. It is unclear where the CDR3 begins or ends on the DNA, so no DNA is shown, and the CDR3 is as TCRdb lists it. CDR3 sequence reads: CASSLVAGREDTQY. This sequence joins TRBV7-2 and TRBJ2-3; TRBD2, the D gene given by the table, was not confirmed from the DNA. Germline CDR1 SGHTA, CDR2 FQGNSA. The CDR3 is made up of 14 amino acids, end residues included.

This clonotype turned up a few times. This chain uses TRBV12-3 or TRBV12-4 with TRBJ1-1, with D possibly TRBD1 on 5 matching bases. This CDR3 region has 13 residues. Trimming took 6 bases from V and 5 from J, leaving 13 bases between them. The CDR3 is CASRPGQGTEAFF. Written as DNA, the CDR3 is TGTGCCAGCAGACCCGGCCAGGGTACTGAAGCTTTCTTT.

This clonotype was observed a handful of times. The V and J genes are TRBV15 and TRBJ2-3; D is unresolved. V was clipped by 2 bases and J by 4 bases, with 13 bases between them. The CDR3 loop spans 15 amino acids. Germline values: CDR1 LNHNV, CDR2 YYDKDF (reference sequence). The chain's CDR3 is CATSRSSDHSDTQYF. CDR3 sequence (DNA): TGTGCCACCAGCAGATCCTCGGACCATTCAGATACGCAGTATTTT.

This clonotype was found a few times. The germline gene is not matched at one end of the junction; a read error may be the cause. This rearrangement joins TRBV7-6 to TRBJ2-7; a possible D gene is TRBD1 (6 bases). The CDR3 has 11 amino acids. CDR1 SGHVS and CDR2 FNYEAQ come from the germline V gene. The chain's CDR3 is CASSLGASVAF. The CDR3 region has the DNA TGTGCCAGCAGCTTGGGGGCTTCCGTCGCATTC. Full variable domain (outside the CDR3, taken from reference TRBV7-6 and TRBJ2-7): GAGVSQSPRYKVTKRGQDVALRCDPISGHVSLYWYRQALGQGPEFLTYFNYEAQQDKSGLPNDRFSAERPEGSISTLTIQRTEQRDSAMYRCASSLGASVAFGPGTRLTVT.

This clonotype was counted between two and nine times. The rearrangement links TRBV6-1 to TRBJ1-1, with D unresolved. V was clipped by 7 bases and J by 5 bases, with 11 bases between them. There are 12 residues in the CDR3. Germline CDR1 is MNHNS and CDR2 is SASEGT. CDR3: CASTYSRTEAFF. The CDR3, as DNA: TGTGCCAGCACCTACAGTCGGACTGAAGCTTTCTTT.

This clonotype has a handful of counts. This chain connects TRBV7-6 to TRBJ2-7; TRBD2 matches 8 bases. V was clipped by 3 bases and J by 5 bases; unmatched bases: 3. CDR1 is SGHVS and CDR2 is FNYEAQ in the germline V gene. CDR3 length: 13 residues. CDR3 residues: CASSFSGGDEQYF. DNA of the CDR3: TGTGCCAGCAGCTTCAGCGGGGGCGACGAGCAGTACTTC.